Below, 28 T cell receptor beta chains from the same sample are listed, as sequenced in a study of blood T cells in healthy people across ages. A second PCR of 7 to 11 cycles used a sample-barcoded 5' primer and a J-beta primer mix. One entry per CDR3 protein results from TCRdb running MiXCR on the 5' RACE reads. The repertoire has approximately 1.5 million distinct CDR3 sequences, about 32% of them found once; the top ten carry about 11%. Sequenced input: blood. The receptors originated from a woman aged 25 to 45 in good health.

The rearrangement joins TRBV10-3 to TRBJ2-1; 11 nucleotides line up with TRBD2. V lost 3 bases, J lost 2 bases, and 6 bases stayed unmatched. The germline V gene encodes CDR1 ENHRY and CDR2 SYGVKD. The CDR3 covers 17 residues. The CDR3 reads CAISDGIAGGPYNEQFF. CDR3 sequence (DNA): TGTGCCATCAGTGACGGGATAGCGGGAGGGCCCTACAATGAGCAGTTCTTC.

Points on this clonotype: The junction and the germline gene differ at one end; a read error may be behind it. The chain links TRBV7-9 to TRBJ1-2; D remains unclear. Germline CDR1 is SEHNR and CDR2 is FQNEAQ (reference sequence). The CDR3 totals 14 residues. DNA for the CDR3: TGTGCCGGCAGCTACGGGGAATCCAGATATGGCTACACCTTC. This encodes CAGSYGESRYGYTF.

The V gene is TRBV9, the J gene TRBJ2-5; TRBD2 matches at 8 bases. The J call is doubtful: the DNA matches TRBJ2-7 better. The CDR3 consists of 16 residues. Germline assignment: CDR1 SGDLS and CDR2 YYNGEE. The CDR3 DNA reads TGTGCCAGCAGCGTAGAGGGCAGTAGCGGGATCTACGAGCAGTACTTC. Translated, it gives CASSVEGSSGIYEQYF.

This clonotype was seen a handful of times. The chain is built from TRBV7-9 and TRBJ2-7; D remains unclear. The CDR3 has 13 amino acids. CDR1 and CDR2 from the germline V gene are SEHNR and FQNEAQ (reference sequence). The V and J ends lost 1 base and 6 bases respectively, with 10 bases between them. The CDR3 is CASSLGTHREQYF. The CDR3 bases are TGTGCCAGCAGCTTAGGGACCCACCGCGAGCAGTACTTC.

In regard to this clonotype: Given a much more abundant clone one base away, this may be a read error. V gene TRBV20-1 combines with J gene TRBJ2-7, with 7 bases matching TRBD1. The CDR3 totals 13 residues. CDR1 is DFQATT, CDR2 SNEGSKA, per germline (reference sequence). V gave up 5 bases and J gave up 3 bases; unmatched junction bases: 7. CDR3 sequence reads: CSAARDRVYEQYF. DNA of the CDR3: TGCAGTGCTGCCCGGGACAGAGTCTACGAGCAGTACTTC.

V is TRBV27 and J is TRBJ2-5; the match to TRBD2 covers 15 bases. The CDR3 length is 17 residues. CDR1 and CDR2 (germline): MNHEY, SMNVEV (reference sequence). V shed 5 bases, J shed 1 base, and the junction held 5 bases outside the gene matches. The CDR3 protein is CASSPGTSGRIQETQYF. The CDR3 DNA follows: TGTGCCAGCAGTCCCGGGACTAGCGGGAGGATCCAAGAGACCCAGTACTTC.

This CDR3 reads CASSSGLAGGTKETQYF. The CDR3 DNA reads TGTGCCAGCAGCTCTGGACTAGCGGGGGGGACAAAGGAGACCCAGTACTTC. The chain joins TRBV5-5 to TRBJ2-5; 15 bases are a match to TRBD2. Germline CDR1 reads SGHKS; CDR2 reads YYEKEE (reference sequence). The CDR3 is made up of 17 amino acids. V dropped 3 bases and J dropped 5; count of bases not matched to a gene: 8. The full variable domain, in which reference TRBV5-5 and TRBJ2-5 provide the parts outside the CDR3, is DAGVTQSPTHLIKTRGQQVTLRCSPISGHKSVSWYQQVLGQGPQFIFQYYEKEERGRGNFPDRFSARQFPNYSSELNVNALLLGDSALYLCASSSGLAGGTKETQYFGPGTRLLVL.

This rearrangement joins TRBV20-1 to TRBJ2-1; tentative D call: TRBD2 (6 bases). The CDR3 runs 16 residues. Germline V CDR1 and CDR2: DFQATT, SNEGSKA (reference sequence). V lost 1 base to trimming and J lost 4 bases, with 17 bases between them. The CDR3 DNA follows: TGCAGTGCTAGAGTCCCCGGGAGTTCGGGTTACAATGAGCAGTTCTTC. It specifies CSARVPGSSGYNEQFF.

This clonotype was seen more than once but under ten times. The J gene is TRBJ2-7, the V gene TRBV7-2; possible D gene TRBD1, 5 bases. Trimming cost V 5 bases and J 2 bases, with 16 bases left between them. Germline values: CDR1 SGHTA, CDR2 FQGNSA. CDR3 size: 15 residues. DNA for the CDR3: TGTGCCAGCAGCCCAGGGAAAGGGAAGACCTACGAGCAGTACTTC. Translation gives CASSPGKGKTYEQYF.

This chain joins TRBV6-2 or TRBV6-3 and TRBJ2-7, with D hard to call. Trimming removed 5 bases from V and 4 bases from J, with 9 bases in between. Germline CDR1 and CDR2: MNHEY and SVGEGT. The CDR3 has 12 amino acids. The CDR3 DNA is TGTGCCAGCAGTGGAATTACATACGAGCAGTACTTC. Protein product: CASSGITYEQYF.

This clonotype was detected a few times. The chain links TRBV20-1 to TRBJ2-2; 8 bases are a match to TRBD1. The germline CDR1 and CDR2 sequences are DFQATT and SNEGSKA (reference sequence). V lost 2 bases and J lost 1; bases outside the gene matches: 12. CDR3 size: 18 residues. CDR3 loop: CSARTSKSGTGNTGELFF. In DNA form, the CDR3 reads TGCAGTGCTAGAACCTCTAAATCCGGGACAGGGAACACCGGGGAGCTGTTTTTT.

This clonotype has just a few counts. The chain employs TRBV5-1 and TRBJ2-5; 15 bases fit TRBD2. V trimming: 2 bases; J trimming: 5 bases; junction bases outside the gene matches: 4. The CDR3 loop spans 16 amino acids. Germline values: CDR1 SGHRS, CDR2 YFSETQ. The CDR3 is CASSFTGTSGGETQYF. The CDR3, as DNA: TGCGCCAGCAGCTTTACCGGGACTAGCGGGGGGGAGACCCAGTACTTC.

This chain connects TRBV5-1 to TRBJ1-2; D is unclear. The CDR3 extends over 13 amino acids. Trimming left V 4 bases short and J 7 bases short, with 14 bases between. Germline CDR1 is SGHRS and CDR2 is YFSETQ. The CDR3 is CASSTDSKGGYTF. In nucleotides, the CDR3 is TGCGCCAGCAGCACGGATTCGAAGGGTGGCTACACCTTC.

This clonotype was picked up a small number of times. V and J are TRBV5-1 and TRBJ1-6; maybe TRBD1 (6 bases). This CDR3 comprises 16 residues. Germline CDR1 SGHRS, CDR2 YFSETQ. V was shortened by 4 bases and J by 4 bases, with 15 bases between the two germline ends. The CDR3 nucleotides are TGCGCCAGCAGCCCTGGGGGCATAAGATATAATTCACCCCTCCACTTT. Its protein product is CASSPGGIRYNSPLHF.

The chain uses TRBV6-2 or TRBV6-3 and TRBJ1-1, with D unresolved. Germline loops: CDR1 MNHEY, CDR2 SVGEGT. V lost 2 bases and J 2 bases, leaving 15 bases between the germline ends. The CDR3 extends over 16 amino acids. The DNA for the CDR3 is TGTGCCAGCAGTTACGTCTTTGTGGCAGGAAACACTGAAGCTTTCTTT. Translating it yields CASSYVFVAGNTEAFF.

Comment on this clonotype: The junction shows a germline mismatch at one end, possibly a read error. V usage is TRBV5-1 and J usage is TRBJ2-1; tentative D call: TRBD1 (5 bases). CDR3 length equals 13 residues. Germline V gene lookup returns CDR1 SGHRS and CDR2 YFSETQ. The DNA for the CDR3 is TGCGCCAGCAGCTTGGGACAGAACAATGGGCAGTTCTTC. It translates to CASSLGQNNGQFF.

This rearrangement joins TRBV20-1 to TRBJ1-6; the match to TRBD1 covers 7 bases. Germline loops: CDR1 DFQATT, CDR2 SNEGSKA (reference sequence). V was pared by 6 bases and J by 8 bases, with 10 bases of the junction left unmatched. There are 14 residues in the CDR3. CDR3 amino acids: CSAPYRGRDSPLHF. The CDR3 bases are TGCAGTGCGCCCTACAGGGGACGGGATTCACCCCTCCACTTT.

This clonotype was observed once. CDR3 sequence: CASSMTGGRNEKLFF. In DNA, the CDR3 is TGTGCCAGCAGCATGACTGGCGGGAGAAATGAAAAACTGTTTTTT. This chain uses TRBV11-2 with TRBJ1-4; no definite D call. The CDR3 sequence is 15 residues long. Between the trimmed V and J ends, which lost 5 bases and 5 bases, there was a span of 15 bases. Germline assignment: CDR1 SGHAT and CDR2 FQNNGV.

The chain is built from TRBV6-2 or TRBV6-3 and TRBJ1-2; no firm D call. Trimming stripped 0 bases from V and 2 bases from J, with 16 bases between. The V gene's germline CDR1 is MNHEY and CDR2 SVGEGT. The CDR3 has 17 amino acids. CDR3 residues: CASSYSTEEQRNYGYTF. In DNA, the CDR3 is TGTGCCAGCAGTTACTCGACGGAAGAACAGAGGAACTATGGCTACACCTTC.

The gene calls are TRBV6-2 or TRBV6-3 and TRBJ2-7; D uncertain. The CDR3 consists of 13 residues. Germline CDR1 is MNHEY and CDR2 is SVGEGT. Trimming shortened V by 4 bases and J by 3 bases, and 10 bases separated the two germline ends. CDR3: CASSWGGHYEQYF. CDR3 nucleotide sequence: TGTGCCAGCAGTTGGGGTGGGCACTACGAGCAGTACTTC.

The genes are TRBV10-3 and TRBJ2-1; TRBD2 matches 15 bases. The V segment lost 3 bases and the J segment 0 bases; nucleotides outside the gene matches: 6. The CDR3 has 19 residues. The germline V gene encodes CDR1 ENHRY and CDR2 SYGVKD. CDR3 residues: CAISDPGLAGGPSYNEQFF. CDR3 sequence (DNA): TGTGCCATCAGTGACCCGGGACTAGCGGGGGGCCCCTCCTACAATGAGCAGTTCTTC.

The chain is built from TRBV5-8 and TRBJ2-7, with 10 bases fitting TRBD2. The trim removed 4 bases at V and 4 bases at J, leaving 8 bases unmatched. Germline V lookup: CDR1 SGHTS, CDR2 YDEGEE. This CDR3 has 15 amino acids. CDR3 in DNA: TGTGCCAGCAGCCCGGTGAGCGGGGGGGCATACGAGCAGTACTTC. Amino acid sequence: CASSPVSGGAYEQYF. The full variable domain, with the rest looked up from reference TRBV5-8 and TRBJ2-7, is EAGVTQSPTHLIKTRGQQATLRCSPISGHTSVYWYQQALGLGLQFLLWYDEGEERNRGNFPPRFSGRQFPNYSSELNVNALELEDSALYLCASSPVSGGAYEQYFGPGTRLTVT.

In its sample, this clonotype was seen a few times. The V call is TRBV27, the J call TRBJ2-2; 13 positions match TRBD2. Germline V CDR1 and CDR2: MNHEY, SMNVEV (reference sequence). The CDR3 loop spans 17 amino acids. The V segment lost 2 bases and the J segment 5 bases; nucleotides outside the gene matches: 5. The CDR3 reads CASSLSTSGGGTGELFF. The CDR3 region has the DNA TGTGCCAGCAGTTTAAGTACTAGCGGGGGGGGTACCGGGGAGCTGTTTTTT.

In the case of this clonotype: One end of the junction varies from germline; a read error may be responsible. V gene TRBV20-1 combines with J gene TRBJ2-3; 8 bases map to TRBD1. This CDR3 has 14 amino acids. The germline V gene encodes CDR1 DFQATT and CDR2 SNEGSKA (reference sequence). The CDR3 region has the DNA TGCGGTGCGGTCACGACAGGGGCTACCTATACGCAGTATTTT. The encoded protein is CGAVTTGATYTQYF.

Worth noting for this clonotype: At one end, the junction sequence differs from germline, possibly due to a read error. CDR3 in amino acids: CAWRRGGNTGELFF. CDR3 coding DNA: TGTGCTTGGAGGCGGGGGGGCAACACCGGGGAGCTGTTTTTT. The V gene is TRBV30, the J gene TRBJ2-2; 9 positions agree with TRBD2. The CDR3 is 14 amino acids. CDR1 is GTSNPN and CDR2 is SVGIG in the germline V gene (reference sequence).

The table lists this clonotype with a few counts. The gene calls are TRBV6-5 and TRBJ2-1; D is unresolved. The CDR3 covers 14 residues. CDR1 MNHEY and CDR2 SVGAGI come from the germline V gene. V gave up 5 bases and J gave up 4 bases, with 12 bases separating them. In DNA, the CDR3 is TGTGCCAGCAGTACGGGTGGCTATTACAATGAGCAGTTCTTC. Residues: CASSTGGYYNEQFF.

CDR3 amino acids: CSARSGATSYNEQFF. The CDR3 DNA sequence: TGCAGTGCTAGAAGCGGGGCTACCTCCTACAATGAGCAGTTCTTC. V and J are TRBV20-1 and TRBJ2-1, with 7 bases aligning to TRBD2. CDR3 length: 15 residues. Germline CDR1 DFQATT, CDR2 SNEGSKA (reference sequence). J gave up 0 bases and V 2 bases, and 4 bases lay outside the gene matches.

In this sample, this clonotype turned up a few times. The chain has TRBV2 and TRBJ1-2; D call uncertain. The V gene's germline CDR1 is SNHLY and CDR2 FYNNEI. This CDR3 comprises 13 residues. V was shortened by 6 bases and J by 3 bases, with 11 bases between the two germline ends. CDR3 amino acids: CASSHGGHYGYTF. Here the CDR3 DNA reads TGTGCCAGCAGCCACGGCGGCCACTATGGCTACACCTTC.